The 23 T cell receptor beta chains in this list originate from one sample, sequenced in a study of long-term antiretroviral therapy in people with HIV. Investigators performed immunoSEQ version v3.0 at survey level. Here immunoSEQ multiplex PCR was the method, and the copy in TCRdb shows in-frame clones only, minus some. Of approximately 30,000 clones detected, about 76% appear once; the ten largest clones hold approximately 2.9%. The material sequenced was unsorted PBMCs, taken 1.9 years after starting antiretroviral therapy. The receptors shown here come from a man younger than 35 with HIV.

J is TRBJ1-5 and V is TRBV2, with 7 bases fitting TRBD1. This CDR3 region has 16 residues. Trimming removed 2 bases from V and 3 bases from J; junction bases left unmatched: 7. Germline V gene lookup returns CDR1 SNHLY and CDR2 FYNNEI. The CDR3 region has the DNA TGTGCCAGCAGTGAATACCCGACAGGGACCAATCAGCCCCAGCATTTT. It encodes CASSEYPTGTNQPQHF.

This clone has only one observation. This chain joins TRBV18 and TRBJ1-1; 7 bases match TRBD1. The CDR3 loop spans 15 amino acids. Germline CDR1 and CDR2: KGHSH and LQKENI. V was clipped by 3 bases and J by 6 bases; unmatched bases: 10. CDR3 amino acids: CASSPSRDSYSEAFF. CDR3 bases: TGTGCCAGCTCACCCTCCCGGGACAGCTATTCTGAAGCTTTCTTT.

V is TRBV6-5 and J is TRBJ1-1; D gene ambiguous. This CDR3 has 11 amino acids. V lost 7 bases, J lost 4 bases, and 7 bases lay in between. The germline gives CDR1 MNHEY, CDR2 SVGAGI. The CDR3 sequence: CASMLGTEAFF. The CDR3 DNA reads TGTGCCAGCATGCTAGGCACTGAAGCTTTCTTT.

This rearrangement joins TRBV29-1 to TRBJ1-1, with a possible D match to TRBD1 (5 bases). CDR3 length: 11 residues. Germline CDR1 SQVTM, CDR2 ANQGSEA. Deletions cut 7 bases from V and 6 bases from J, with 12 bases between. In DNA, the CDR3 is TGCAGCGGAGGGGAAGTCCCTGAAGCTTTCTTT. It is translated as CSGGEVPEAFF.

The chain has TRBV7-3 and TRBJ2-3, with D possibly called TRBD1 or TRBD2 (6 bases each). V lost 0 bases and J lost 0, with 10 bases in between. Germline assignment: CDR1 SGHTA and CDR2 FQGTGA. This CDR3 has 16 residues. This CDR3 reads CASSLTTGTSTDTQYF. The CDR3 DNA is TGTGCCAGCAGCTTAACAACAGGGACTAGCACAGATACGCAGTATTTT.

The table lists this clone with a count of one. This chain connects TRBV4-1 to TRBJ1-4; 7 bases are shared with TRBD1. V was clipped by 1 base and J by 8 bases; unmatched bases: 7. Germline V gene lookup returns CDR1 MGHRA and CDR2 YSYEKL. This CDR3 contains 15 residues. CDR3 sequence reads: CASSQGRQGYEKLFF. The CDR3 DNA reads TGCGCCAGCAGCCAAGGGCGACAGGGCTACGAAAAACTGTTTTTT.

This chain links TRBV15 with TRBJ2-7, with no clear D. The V end lost 1 base, the J end lost 1 base, and 14 bases lay between the germline ends. This CDR3 comprises 16 residues. Germline V gene lookup returns CDR1 LNHNV and CDR2 YYDKDF (reference sequence). The DNA for the CDR3 is TGTGCCACCAGCAGAGTCAGCACACCACCTTCCTACGAGCAGTACTTC. Its translation is CATSRVSTPPSYEQYF.

The chain carries TRBV7-6 and TRBJ1-2, with 8 bases matching TRBD1. J was trimmed by 8 bases and V by 5 bases; bases with no gene match: 7. CDR1 is SGHVS, CDR2 FNYEAQ, per germline. The CDR3 covers 13 residues. This CDR3 is CASSGTGGGGYTF. CDR3 bases: TGTGCCAGCAGCGGGACAGGCGGAGGAGGCTACACCTTC.

The chain combines TRBV10-3 with TRBJ2-3, with 9 positions matching TRBD2. Germline V lookup: CDR1 ENHRY, CDR2 SYGVKD. With 2 bases clipped from V and 4 bases from J, the junction kept 4 bases outside the gene matches. The CDR3 spans 15 residues. The CDR3 sequence: CAISEASGDADTQYF. CDR3 sequence (DNA): TGTGCCATCAGTGAGGCTAGCGGGGATGCAGATACGCAGTATTTT.

This chain joins TRBV5-1 and TRBJ1-2; 7 nucleotides agree with TRBD1. The germline V gene encodes CDR1 SGHRS and CDR2 YFSETQ. The trim removed 0 bases at V and 4 bases at J, leaving 6 bases unmatched. The CDR3 is 15 amino acids. The CDR3 region has the DNA TGCGCCAGCAGCTTGGGACAGGGCCAAGCCTATGGCTACACCTTC. Amino acid sequence: CASSLGQGQAYGYTF.

The J gene is TRBJ1-2, the V gene TRBV6-1; the match to TRBD1 covers 7 bases. V lost 1 base and J lost 0; bases outside the gene matches: 5. CDR3 length: 16 amino acids. Germline values: CDR1 MNHNS, CDR2 SASEGT. The CDR3 is CASSEGGGRPNYGYTF. CDR3 DNA sequence: TGTGCCAGCAGTGAAGGAGGGGGCAGACCTAACTATGGCTACACCTTC.

This sequence joins TRBV5-1 and TRBJ2-3; TRBD1 agrees at 9 bases. The CDR3 sequence is 15 residues long. Germline V lookup: CDR1 SGHRS, CDR2 YFSETQ. J was trimmed by 3 bases and V by 1 base; bases with no gene match: 3. The CDR3 coding sequence is TGCGCCAGCAGCTTGTGGGGACAGGGTACAGATACGCAGTATTTT. Translating it yields CASSLWGQGTDTQYF. The complete variable domain, with remaining parts taken from reference TRBV5-1 and TRBJ2-3, reads KAGVTQTPRYLIKTRGQQVTLSCSPISGHRSVSWYQQTPGQGLQFLFEYFSETQRNKGNFPGRFSGRQFSNSRSEMNVSTLELGDSALYLCASSLWGQGTDTQYFGPGTRLTVL.

The chain employs TRBV6-1 and TRBJ2-3; 10 positions agree with TRBD2. CDR3 length: 15 residues. Germline V lookup: CDR1 MNHNS, CDR2 SASEGT. V shed 6 bases and J 3 bases; nucleotides not matched to a gene: 6. The CDR3 spells CASRGAGGRTDTQYF. In nucleotides, the CDR3 is TGTGCCAGCAGGGGAGCGGGGGGGCGGACAGATACGCAGTATTTT.

This clone was observed a handful of times. The rearrangement uses TRBV14 and TRBJ1-2; D is uncertain. The CDR3 covers 15 residues. Germline V gene lookup returns CDR1 SGHDN and CDR2 FVKESK. The germline V and J ends were trimmed by 3 bases and 5 bases, with 16 bases remaining between them. The CDR3 sequence is CASSQGYYEPYGYTF. CDR3 coding DNA: TGTGCCAGCAGCCAGGGGTACTATGAGCCTTATGGCTACACCTTC.

This chain uses TRBV9 with TRBJ2-2; no firm D call. In germline, CDR1 is SGDLS, CDR2 YYNGEE. Trimming removed 1 base from V and 6 bases from J, with 7 bases in between. The CDR3 has 13 residues. The CDR3 here is CASSVNPPGELFF. In DNA, the CDR3 is TGTGCCAGCAGCGTAAACCCTCCCGGGGAGCTGTTTTTT.

V gene TRBV2 combines with J gene TRBJ1-6; TRBD1 is a possible D gene (5 bases). Trimming removed 1 base at V and 12 bases at J, with 10 bases between. CDR1 is SNHLY, CDR2 FYNNEI, per germline. The CDR3 is 13 residues long. The DNA for the CDR3 is TGTGCCAGCAGTGAAGGGCCGCAGGGACCCCTCCACTTT. It codes for CASSEGPQGPLHF.

The chain combines TRBV5-1 with TRBJ1-3; no reliable D call. The germline V gene encodes CDR1 SGHRS and CDR2 YFSETQ. The CDR3 spans 14 residues. Trimming removed 0 bases from V and 3 bases from J, with 7 bases in between. DNA of the CDR3: TGCGCCAGCAGCTTGGTGGGGTATGGAAACACCATATATTTT. This gives the protein CASSLVGYGNTIYF.

This chain joins TRBV5-1 and TRBJ2-3; 9 bases line up with TRBD1. J was trimmed by 4 bases and V by 2 bases; bases with no gene match: 8. In germline, CDR1 is SGHRS, CDR2 YFSETQ. The CDR3 spans 16 residues. The CDR3 sequence is CASSFRTGANSDTQYF. CDR3 bases: TGCGCCAGCAGCTTTCGGACAGGGGCCAACTCAGATACGCAGTATTTT.

The chain links TRBV5-4 to TRBJ2-1; possible D gene TRBD2, 6 bases. Between the trimmed V and J ends, which lost 5 bases and 8 bases, there was a span of 20 bases. This CDR3 comprises 15 residues. CDR1 and CDR2 (germline): SGHNT, YYREEE (reference sequence). The CDR3 spells CASRGSLGGDYEQFF. CDR3 DNA: TGTGCCAGCAGGGGGAGTCTGGGGGGAGATTATGAGCAGTTCTTC.

The CDR3 is CASSSQSAGMSDTQYF. The CDR3 DNA reads as TGTGCCAGCAGCTCCCAGTCAGCGGGGATGTCAGATACGCAGTATTTT. The V call is TRBV13, the J call TRBJ2-3, with 7 positions matching TRBD2. Germline V lookup: CDR1 PRHDT, CDR2 FYEKMQ (reference sequence). CDR3 size: 16 residues. With 4 bases clipped from V and 4 bases from J, the junction kept 11 bases outside the gene matches.

CDR3 amino acids: CASSSTSGGGDTQYF. CDR3 coding DNA: TGCGCCAGCAGCTCGACTAGCGGGGGGGGAGATACGCAGTATTTT. The chain joins TRBV5-1 to TRBJ2-3; 14 nucleotides agree with TRBD2. This CDR3 is built from 15 residues. V dropped 3 bases and J dropped 5; count of bases not matched to a gene: 2. CDR1 is SGHRS and CDR2 is YFSETQ in the germline V gene.

V gene TRBV28 combines with J gene TRBJ1-2; D is uncertain. From germline, CDR1 is MDHEN and CDR2 SYDVKM. This CDR3 spans 14 amino acids. V gave up 2 bases and J gave up 4 bases, with 11 bases separating them. The CDR3 DNA reads as TGTGCCAGCAGTTTAGGTCAACAGCTCTATGGCTACACCTTC. The encoded protein is CASSLGQQLYGYTF.

V is TRBV9 and J is TRBJ2-1; 8 bases match TRBD2. Trimming cost V 1 base and J 5 bases; bases outside gene matches: 5. The CDR3 has 15 residues. CDR1 is SGDLS, CDR2 YYNGEE, per germline. The CDR3, as DNA: TGTGCCAGCAGCGTATACGGGGGGGCGAACAATGAGCAGTTCTTC. Amino acids: CASSVYGGANNEQFF.